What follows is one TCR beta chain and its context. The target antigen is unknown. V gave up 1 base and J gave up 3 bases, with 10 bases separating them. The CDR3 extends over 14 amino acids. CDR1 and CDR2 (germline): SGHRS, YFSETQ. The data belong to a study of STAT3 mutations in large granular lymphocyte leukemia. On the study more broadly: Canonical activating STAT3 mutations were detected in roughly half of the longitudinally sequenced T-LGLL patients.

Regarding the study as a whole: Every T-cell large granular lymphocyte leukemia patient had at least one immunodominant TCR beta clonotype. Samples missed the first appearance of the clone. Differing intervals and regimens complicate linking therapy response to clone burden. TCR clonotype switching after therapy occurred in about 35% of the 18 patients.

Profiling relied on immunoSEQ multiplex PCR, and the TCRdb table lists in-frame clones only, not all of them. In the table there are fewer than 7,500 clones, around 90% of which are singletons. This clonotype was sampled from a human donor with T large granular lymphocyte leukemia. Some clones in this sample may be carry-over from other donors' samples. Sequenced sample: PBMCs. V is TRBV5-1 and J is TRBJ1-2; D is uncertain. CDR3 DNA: TGCGCCAGCAGCTTGTTGACCACTTACTATGGCTACACCTTC. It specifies CASSLLTTYYGYTF.